The 12 T cell receptor beta chains reported below all come from one sample, sequenced in a study of T cells in women clearing cervical HPV infection. Generated by immunoSEQ multiplex PCR, the TCRdb table keeps only in-frame clones and is missing some. Its clone listing holds about 32,000 clones. Sequenced: blood buffy coat. Receptors originate from a woman between 18 and 75 years old with a cervical HPV16 infection that either progressed to CIN3+ or cleared (not recorded which).

In the case of this clone: The CDR3 end falls 3 residues outside the read, so it is completed with the germline J gene. This chain joins TRBV15 and TRBJ2-1, with a possible D match to TRBD2 (7 bases). The length of the CDR3 is 16 residues. Germline V gives CDR1 LNHNV, CDR2 YYDKDF (reference sequence). V lost 0 bases, J lost 5 bases, and 14 bases lay in between. The sequenced CDR3 bases are TGTGCCACCAGCAGAGATATGGGGGGGGCCAACAATGAG. The encoded protein is CATSRDMGGANNE. The CDR3 in its entirety is CATSRDMGGANNEQFF.

Of note for this clone: Sequencing ends 3 residues short of the CDR3 end; the germline J gene provides the rest. The chain recombines TRBV2 with TRBJ1-5; possible D gene TRBD1, 5 bases. Trimming stripped 8 bases from V and 2 bases from J, with 10 bases between. The CDR3 runs to 13 residues. CDR1 is SNHLY, CDR2 FYNNEI, per germline. CDR3 DNA (partial): TGTGCCAGCGATTGGGGGGGCAATCAGCCC. It specifies CASDWGGNQP. The full CDR3 protein reads CASDWGGNQPQHF.

On this clone: The sequenced fragment ends 3 residues before the CDR3 boundary, so the rest is inferred from the germline J gene. V and J are TRBV5-5 and TRBJ1-6; D uncertain. Germline-derived CDR1 and CDR2 are SGHKS and YYEKEE (reference sequence). This CDR3 is built from 12 residues. CDR3 region: CASSLGLATLHF. The CDR3 bases that were read are TGTGCCAGCAGCTTAGGTCTTGCCACC.

On this clone itself: The missing CDR3 end, 3 residues past where the read stops, is filled in from the germline J gene. This chain joins TRBV18 and TRBJ2-3; D ambiguous. The CDR3 contains 13 residues. Trimming shortened V by 0 bases and J by 6 bases, and 7 bases separated the two germline ends. The germline CDR1 and CDR2 sequences are KGHSH and LQKENI. Incomplete CDR3 DNA: TGTGCCAGCTCACCACCCCTTTTGGATACG. Amino acids: CASSPPLLDT. The CDR3 as a whole reads CASSPPLLDTQYF.

Incomplete CDR3 DNA: TGTGCCAGCAGTGACTTAGCGGGGACCACAGATACG. Translating gives CASSDLAGTTDT. The whole CDR3 protein reads CASSDLAGTTDTQYF. This rearrangement joins TRBV6-4 to TRBJ2-3; the match to TRBD2 covers 8 bases. The read gets to within 3 residues of the CDR3 end, and the germline J gene fills in the rest. Losses at the gene ends were 1 base for V and 2 bases for J; bases not matched to a gene: 2. Germline CDR1 and CDR2: MRHNA and SNTAGT. The CDR3 contains 15 residues.

A word on this clone: Sequencing ends 3 residues short of the CDR3 end; the germline J gene provides the rest. The chain uses TRBV18 and TRBJ2-1; 7 bases match TRBD1. Germline CDR1 KGHSH, CDR2 LQKENI. The CDR3 is made up of 16 amino acids. Trimming cost V 3 bases and J 9 bases; bases outside gene matches: 14. The chain's CDR3 is CASSPAGTTGKVEQFF. The CDR3 DNA, read in part, is TGTGCCAGCTCACCGGCTGGAACGACAGGGAAGGTTGAG.

As concerns this clone: Coverage ceases 3 residues before the CDR3 finishes, and the germline J gene fills in the end. The chain has TRBV7-2 and TRBJ2-1; tentative D call: TRBD2 (7 bases). With 5 bases removed from V and 7 bases from J, the gap between germline ends came to 15 bases. The CDR3 runs to 14 residues. The germline CDR1 and CDR2 sequences are SGHTA and FQGNSA. CDR3 sequence: CASSRQGRDNEQFF. The DNA read from the CDR3 is TGTGCCAGCAGCCGGCAGGGGAGGGATAATGAG.

For this clone: With the read ending 3 residues before the CDR3 end, the germline J gene is used to fill in that end. The chain uses TRBV14 and TRBJ1-2; maybe TRBD1 (6 bases). The CDR3 has 14 residues. CDR1 is SGHDN and CDR2 is FVKESK in the germline V gene. V shed 4 bases and J shed 3 bases, with 12 bases lying between them. The sequenced part of the CDR3 DNA is TGTGCCAGCAGCCCGATAACAGGGTACTATGGC. It encodes CASSPITGYYG. The entire CDR3 reads CASSPITGYYGYTF.

A remark on this clone: The read terminates 3 residues before the CDR3 end, so the remaining end is supplied by the germline J gene. J is TRBJ1-5 and V is TRBV11-2; D is unclear. The CDR3 length is 13 residues. V lost 3 bases to trimming and J lost 3 bases, with 6 bases between them. Per germline, CDR1 SGHAT and CDR2 FQNNGV. CDR3 sequence reads: CASSFQSNQPQHF. The sequenced part of the CDR3 DNA is TGTGCCAGCAGCTTCCAGTCCAATCAGCCC. The whole variable domain, remainder taken from reference TRBV11-2 and TRBJ1-5, is EAGVAQSPRYKIIEKRQSVAFWCNPISGHATLYWYQQILGQGPKLLIQFQNNGVVDDSQLPKDRFSAERLKGVDSTLKIQPAKLEDSAVYLCASSFQSNQPQHFGDGTRLSIL.

Of note for this clone: The CDR3 end is not reached by the read, which stops 3 residues before it; the germline J gene fills it in. The chain carries TRBV7-2 and TRBJ1-2, with D uncertain. Germline-derived CDR1 and CDR2 are SGHTA and FQGNSA. V lost 1 base, J lost 2 bases, and 8 bases lay in between. The CDR3 length is 14 residues. CDR3 protein: CASSLGSRNYGYTF. CDR3 DNA, as far as it was read: TGTGCCAGCAGCTTAGGTAGCCGAAACTATGGC.

The sequenced CDR3 bases are TGTGCCAGCAGCTTAGGAGGGGGCGGAAAGACC. Its protein product is CASSLGGGGKT. The CDR3 in full is CASSLGGGGKTQYF. V usage is TRBV13 and J usage is TRBJ2-5; 7 positions match TRBD1. The DNA ends 3 residues before the CDR3 does, and the rest of the CDR3 is filled in from the germline J gene. Germline V gene sequence: CDR1 PRHDT, CDR2 FYEKMQ (reference sequence). The CDR3 runs 14 residues. After removal of 0 bases from V and 6 bases from J, the junction contained 4 bases not matched to a gene.

On this clone: The read falls 3 residues short of the CDR3 end, and the missing part is taken from the germline J gene. This rearrangement joins TRBV7-6 to TRBJ2-3, with D possibly matching TRBD1 (6 bases). The V end lost 5 bases, the J end lost 8 bases, and 14 bases lay between the germline ends. Germline values: CDR1 SGHVS, CDR2 FNYEAQ. The CDR3 covers 13 residues. CDR3 bases read: TGTGCCAGCAGCCCCGGGACACAGGGTACG. It specifies CASSPGTQGT. The full CDR3 protein reads CASSPGTQGTQYF.